This is a list of T cell receptor beta chains from one sample in a study of blood T cell repertoires in COVID-19. The assay was immunoSEQ multiplex PCR, and TCRdb's table has in-frame clones only and misses some. This sample carries under 250,000 clones, 65% to 85% of them seen once, and the ten largest clones take approximately 3.6%. What was sequenced was PBMCs or T cells enriched from blood (not recorded which). Every receptor here comes from a woman aged 60-75 years who had recovered from COVID-19. The CDR3 runs from the conserved cysteine through the conserved F or W. The order of the fields is clone size, J gene, V gene, D gene, CDR3 protein, CDR3 DNA. The D gene is left open where the match is weak. Only part of the rows carry a size: once, few, many, or a class if the clone is expanded.

- | TRBJ2-1 | TRBV29-1 | - | CSVESVASNEQFF | TGCAGCGTTGAATCGGTAGCGTCCAATGAGCAGTTCTTC
- | TRBJ1-5 | TRBV18 | - | CASSPSPNQPQHF | TGTGCCAGCTCACCAAGCCCCAATCAGCCCCAGCATTTT
- | TRBJ1-2 | TRBV29-1 | TRBD1 | CSGTGGGYGYTF | TGCAGCGGGACAGGGGGAGGCTATGGCTACACCTTC
few | TRBJ2-3 | TRBV4-2 | TRBD2 | CASSPPEGLAGVGDTQYF | TGTGCCAGCAGCCCCCCCGAAGGACTAGCGGGAGTTGGAGATACGCAGTATTTT
- | TRBJ1-1 | TRBV7-4 | - | CATEPGTEAFF | TGTGCCACCGAGCCTGGCACTGAAGCTTTCTTT
- | TRBJ2-2 | TRBV9 | - | CASSVGGSHTGELFF | TGTGCCAGCAGCGTAGGTGGGAGCCACACCGGGGAGCTGTTTTTT
- | TRBJ2-4 | TRBV18 | - | CASSAGGKNIQYF | TGTGCCAGCTCAGCCGGGGGCAAAAACATTCAGTACTTC
- | TRBJ1-2 | TRBV5-1 | TRBD1 | CASSRTLTGKDYGYTF | TGCGCCAGCAGCAGAACATTGACAGGGAAGGACTATGGCTACACCTTC
- | TRBJ1-5 | TRBV3-1/TRBV3-2 | - | CASSQGRQPQHF | TGTGCCAGCAGCCAGGGGAGACAGCCCCAGCATTTT
- | TRBJ1-6 | TRBV7-3 | - | CASSLRAYNSPLHF | TGTGCCAGCAGCTTGAGGGCCTATAATTCACCCCTCCACTTT
- | TRBJ1-2 | TRBV29-1 | - | CSVELAGIPHGYTF | TGCAGCGTTGAACTCGCAGGAATACCCCATGGCTACACCTTC
- | TRBJ1-2 | TRBV3-1/TRBV3-2 | TRBD1 | CASSQDKGQFGYTF | TGTGCCAGCAGCCAAGATAAGGGACAGTTCGGCTACACCTTC
- | TRBJ2-7 | TRBV2 | - | CASRARGNDEQYF | TGTGCCAGCAGAGCAAGAGGGAACGACGAGCAGTACTTC
- | TRBJ1-3 | TRBV27 | TRBD1 | CASSPWDRSSGNTIYF | TGTGCCAGCAGTCCGTGGGACAGGTCGTCCGGAAACACCATATATTTT
- | TRBJ2-3 | TRBV5-1 | TRBD2 | CASSLVGSGGAGDTQYF | TGCGCCAGCAGCTTGGTGGGTAGCGGGGGGGCCGGAGATACGCAGTATTTT
once | TRBJ1-2 | TRBV29-1 | - | CSVAGSTNGYTF | TGCAGCGTTGCAGGGTCTACCAATGGCTACACCTTC
- | TRBJ2-1 | TRBV7-2 | TRBD2 | CASRITSGSSYNEQFF | TGTGCCAGCAGGATAACTAGCGGGAGCTCCTACAATGAGCAGTTCTTC
- | TRBJ2-7 | TRBV6-5 | - | CASKEVYEQYF | TGTGCCAGCAAAGAGGTCTACGAGCAGTACTTC